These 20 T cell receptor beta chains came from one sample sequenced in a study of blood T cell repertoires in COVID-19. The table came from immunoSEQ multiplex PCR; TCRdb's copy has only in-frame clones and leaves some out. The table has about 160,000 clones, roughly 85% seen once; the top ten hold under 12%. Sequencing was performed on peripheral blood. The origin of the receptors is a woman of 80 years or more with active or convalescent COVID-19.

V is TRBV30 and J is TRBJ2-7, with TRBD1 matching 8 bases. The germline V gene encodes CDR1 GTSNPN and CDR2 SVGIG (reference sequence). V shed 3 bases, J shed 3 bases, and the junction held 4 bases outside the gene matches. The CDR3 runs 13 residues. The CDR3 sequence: CAWRGTGGYEQYF. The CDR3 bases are TGTGCCTGGAGAGGAACAGGGGGCTACGAGCAGTACTTC.

CDR3: CASSSYRDKYEQYF. The CDR3 DNA follows: TGCGCCAGCAGCTCCTACCGGGACAAATACGAGCAGTACTTC. The V call is TRBV5-1, the J call TRBJ2-7; D possibly corresponds to TRBD1 (6 bases). Germline CDR1 is SGHRS and CDR2 is YFSETQ. The V and J ends lost 3 bases and 4 bases respectively, with 14 bases between them. This CDR3 is built from 14 residues. The full variable domain, with the rest looked up from reference TRBV5-1 and TRBJ2-7, is KAGVTQTPRYLIKTRGQQVTLSCSPISGHRSVSWYQQTPGQGLQFLFEYFSETQRNKGNFPGRFSGRQFSNSRSEMNVSTLELGDSALYLCASSSYRDKYEQYFGPGTRLTVT.

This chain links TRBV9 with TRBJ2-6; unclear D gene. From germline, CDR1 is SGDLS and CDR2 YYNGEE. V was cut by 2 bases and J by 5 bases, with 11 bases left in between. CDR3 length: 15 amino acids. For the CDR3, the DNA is TGTGCCAGCAGCGTGGGCCCTGACCGGGCCAACGTCCTGACTTTC. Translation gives CASSVGPDRANVLTF.

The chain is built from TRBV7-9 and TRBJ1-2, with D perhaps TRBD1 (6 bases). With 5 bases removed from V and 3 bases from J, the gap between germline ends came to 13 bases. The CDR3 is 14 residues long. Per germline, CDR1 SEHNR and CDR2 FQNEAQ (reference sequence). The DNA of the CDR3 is TGTGCCAGCAGCCCAGTGACAGGAGACTATGGCTACACCTTC. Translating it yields CASSPVTGDYGYTF.

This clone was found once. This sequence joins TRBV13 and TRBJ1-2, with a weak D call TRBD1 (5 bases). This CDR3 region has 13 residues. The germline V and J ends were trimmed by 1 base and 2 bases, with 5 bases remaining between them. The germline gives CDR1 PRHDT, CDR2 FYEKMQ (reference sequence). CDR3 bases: TGTGCCAGCAGCTTAGCAGGGAACTATGGCTACACCTTC. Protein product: CASSLAGNYGYTF.

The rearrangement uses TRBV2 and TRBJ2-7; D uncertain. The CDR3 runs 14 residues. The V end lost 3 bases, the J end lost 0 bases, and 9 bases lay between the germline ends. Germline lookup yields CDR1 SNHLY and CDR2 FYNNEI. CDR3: CASSDPGTSYEQYF. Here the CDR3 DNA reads TGTGCCAGCAGTGATCCGGGTACCTCCTACGAGCAGTACTTC.

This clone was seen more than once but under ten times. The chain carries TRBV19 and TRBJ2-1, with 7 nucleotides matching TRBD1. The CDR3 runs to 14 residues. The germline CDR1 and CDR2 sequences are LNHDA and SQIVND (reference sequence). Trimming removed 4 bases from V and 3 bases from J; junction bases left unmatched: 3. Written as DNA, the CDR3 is TGTGCCAGTAGTACCGGGACAGACTACAATGAGCAGTTCTTC. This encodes CASSTGTDYNEQFF.

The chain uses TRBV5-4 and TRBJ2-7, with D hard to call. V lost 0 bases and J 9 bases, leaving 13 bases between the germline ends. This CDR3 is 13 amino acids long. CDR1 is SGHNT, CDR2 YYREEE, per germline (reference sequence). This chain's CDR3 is CASSLVRTRWQYF. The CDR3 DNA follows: TGTGCCAGCAGCTTGGTTCGCACTCGATGGCAGTACTTC.

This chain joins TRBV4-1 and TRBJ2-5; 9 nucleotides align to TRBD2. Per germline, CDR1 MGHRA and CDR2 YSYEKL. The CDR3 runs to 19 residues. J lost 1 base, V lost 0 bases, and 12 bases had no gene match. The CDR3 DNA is TGCGCCAGCAGCCAAGATTCGGGGACGCTAGCGGGAACCCAAGAGACCCAGTACTTC. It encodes CASSQDSGTLAGTQETQYF.

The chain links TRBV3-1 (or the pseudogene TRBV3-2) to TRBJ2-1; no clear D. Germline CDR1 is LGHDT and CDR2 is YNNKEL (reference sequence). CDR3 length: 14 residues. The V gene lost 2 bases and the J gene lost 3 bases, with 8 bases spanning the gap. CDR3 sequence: CASSQPPGYNEQFF. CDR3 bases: TGTGCCAGCAGCCAACCTCCGGGCTACAATGAGCAGTTCTTC.

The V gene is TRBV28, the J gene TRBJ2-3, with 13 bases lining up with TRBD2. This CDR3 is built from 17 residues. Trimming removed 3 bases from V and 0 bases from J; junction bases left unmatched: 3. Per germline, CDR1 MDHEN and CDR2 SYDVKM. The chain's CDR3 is CASSFLLAGGSTDTQYF. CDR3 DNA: TGTGCCAGCAGTTTTCTACTAGCGGGGGGGAGCACAGATACGCAGTATTTT.

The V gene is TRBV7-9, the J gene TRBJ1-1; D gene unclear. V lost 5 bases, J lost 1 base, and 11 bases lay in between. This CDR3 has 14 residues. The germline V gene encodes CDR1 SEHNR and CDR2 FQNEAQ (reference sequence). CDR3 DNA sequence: TGTGCCAGCAGCCCCCTGGGAGAGAACACTGAAGCTTTCTTT. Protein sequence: CASSPLGENTEAFF.

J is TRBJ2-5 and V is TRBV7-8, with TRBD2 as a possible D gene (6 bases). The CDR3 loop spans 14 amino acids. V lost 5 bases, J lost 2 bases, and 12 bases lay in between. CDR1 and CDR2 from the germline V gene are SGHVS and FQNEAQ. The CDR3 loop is CASSATGVQETQYF. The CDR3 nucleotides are TGTGCCAGCAGCGCTACGGGGGTTCAAGAGACCCAGTACTTC.

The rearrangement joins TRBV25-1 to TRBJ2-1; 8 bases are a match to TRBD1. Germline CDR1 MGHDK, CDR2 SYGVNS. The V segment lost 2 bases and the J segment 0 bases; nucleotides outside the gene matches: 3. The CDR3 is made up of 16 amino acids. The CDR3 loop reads CASSETTGGSYNEQFF. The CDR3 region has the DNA TGTGCCAGCAGTGAAACCACAGGGGGCTCCTACAATGAGCAGTTCTTC.

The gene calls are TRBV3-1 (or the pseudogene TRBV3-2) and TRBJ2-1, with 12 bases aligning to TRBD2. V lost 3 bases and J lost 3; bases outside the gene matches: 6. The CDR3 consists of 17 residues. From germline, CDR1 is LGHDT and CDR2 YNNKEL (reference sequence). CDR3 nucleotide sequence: TGTGCCAGCAGCCAGGACCCGGGACTAGCGGGCTACAATGAGCAGTTCTTC. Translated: CASSQDPGLAGYNEQFF.

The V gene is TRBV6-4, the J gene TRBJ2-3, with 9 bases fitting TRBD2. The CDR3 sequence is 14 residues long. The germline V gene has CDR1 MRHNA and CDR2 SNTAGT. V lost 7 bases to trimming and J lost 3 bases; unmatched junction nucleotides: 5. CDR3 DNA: TGTGCCAGCAAGCCTAGCGGGATAACAGATACGCAGTATTTT. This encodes CASKPSGITDTQYF.

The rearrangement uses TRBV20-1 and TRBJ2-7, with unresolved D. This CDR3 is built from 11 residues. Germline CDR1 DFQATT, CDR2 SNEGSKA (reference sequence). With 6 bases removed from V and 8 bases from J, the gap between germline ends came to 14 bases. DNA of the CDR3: TGCAGTGCCCCCACTACGGTTAAGCAGTACTTC. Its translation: CSAPTTVKQYF.

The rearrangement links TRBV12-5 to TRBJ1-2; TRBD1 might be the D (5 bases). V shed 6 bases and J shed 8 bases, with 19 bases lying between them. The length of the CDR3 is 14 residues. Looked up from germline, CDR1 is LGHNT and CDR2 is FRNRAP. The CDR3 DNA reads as TGTGCTAGTGGCTCCCTGGGGGGGGACGGGGGCTACACCTTC. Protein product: CASGSLGGDGGYTF.

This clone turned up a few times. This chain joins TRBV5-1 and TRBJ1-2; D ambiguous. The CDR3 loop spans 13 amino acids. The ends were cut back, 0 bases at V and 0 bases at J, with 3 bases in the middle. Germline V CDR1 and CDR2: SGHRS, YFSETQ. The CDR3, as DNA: TGCGCCAGCAGCTTGGGGCCTAACTATGGCTACACCTTC. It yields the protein CASSLGPNYGYTF.

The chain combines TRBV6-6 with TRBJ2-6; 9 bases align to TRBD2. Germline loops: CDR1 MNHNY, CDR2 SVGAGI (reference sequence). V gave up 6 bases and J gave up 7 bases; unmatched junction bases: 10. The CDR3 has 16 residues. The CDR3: CASRPTRTSAANVLTF. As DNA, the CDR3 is TGTGCCAGCAGGCCTACCCGGACTAGCGCTGCCAACGTCCTGACTTTC.